The 15 T cell receptor beta chains below were found in one sample sequenced in a study of vaccination and CD4 T cells after COVID-19. Indicated treatment: roughly 10-day PBMC culture with coronavirus spike peptide pools or control peptides (ViraFEST assay). The Oncomine TCR Beta short-read assay was applied to DNA of cultured CD4+ T cells. MiXCR, run by TCRdb on the PCR reads, gives a single entry per CDR3 protein. The repertoire includes fewer than 12,000 distinct CDR3 sequences, roughly a fifth of them detected once, and roughly an eighth sits in the top ten. No antigen has been identified for these receptors. The specimen comprised CD4+ T cells from blood, cultured in vitro, sampled after SARS-CoV-2 vaccination. These receptors were obtained from a human donor who had recovered from COVID-19.

The chain combines TRBV6-1 with TRBJ2-7; perhaps D is TRBD1 or TRBD2 (5 bases each). In germline, CDR1 is MNHNS, CDR2 SASEGT. V was shortened by 8 bases and J by 0 bases, with 17 bases between the two germline ends. CDR3 length equals 15 residues. The CDR3 DNA reads as TGTGCCAGCGAAATGTCGGCAGGGAGCTCCTACGAGCAGTACTTC. Its protein is CASEMSAGSSYEQYF.

V and J are TRBV25-1 and TRBJ2-3; perhaps TRBD2 as D (5 bases). Germline-derived CDR1 and CDR2 are MGHDK and SYGVNS. This CDR3 is 10 amino acids long. The V gene lost 8 bases and the J gene lost 6 bases, with 6 bases spanning the gap. The CDR3 spells CASGGDTQYF. CDR3 DNA: TGTGCCAGCGGCGGGGATACGCAGTATTTT. The full variable domain, with the rest looked up from reference TRBV25-1 and TRBJ2-3, is EADIYQTPRYLVIGTGKKITLECSQTMGHDKMYWYQQDPGMELHLIHYSYGVNSTEKGDLSSESTVSRIRTEHFPLTLESARPSHTSQYLCASGGDTQYFGPGTRLTVL.

The chain uses TRBV6-5 and TRBJ2-7; D is ambiguous. CDR1 and CDR2 (germline): MNHEY, SVGAGI. There are 14 residues in the CDR3. Trimming pared 2 bases from V and 2 bases from J, leaving 10 bases between. As DNA, the CDR3 is TGTGCCAGCAGTTACGTGGGCCACCCCTACGAGCAGTACTTC. Amino acids: CASSYVGHPYEQYF.

The table lists this clonotype with a few counts. The V and J genes are TRBV7-3 and TRBJ2-7; tentatively, D is TRBD1 or TRBD2 (5 bases each). Between the trimmed V and J ends, which lost 3 bases and 7 bases, there was a span of 19 bases. Germline V gene lookup returns CDR1 SGHTA and CDR2 FQGTGA. The CDR3 contains 15 residues. The CDR3 DNA reads as TGTGCCAGCAGCTTGGGGGTGGGCCTTGGCTATGAGCAGTACTTC. This gives the protein CASSLGVGLGYEQYF.

This sequence joins TRBV6-5 and TRBJ1-1, with TRBD1 as a possible D gene (5 bases). CDR3 size: 13 residues. The V and J ends lost 2 bases and 4 bases respectively, with 8 bases between them. The germline V gene has CDR1 MNHEY and CDR2 SVGAGI. CDR3 DNA sequence: TGTGCCAGCAGTTACCAGGGAACCACTGAAGCTTTCTTT. This translates into CASSYQGTTEAFF.

This chain connects TRBV28 to TRBJ2-6; D may be TRBD1 (5 bases). Looked up from germline, CDR1 is MDHEN and CDR2 is SYDVKM. The CDR3 consists of 15 residues. V lost 7 bases to trimming and J lost 0 bases, with 10 bases between them. Here the CDR3 DNA reads TGTGCCAGCAATGGGGCCTCCTCTGGGGCCAACGTCCTGACTTTC. As protein: CASNGASSGANVLTF.

This clonotype is classed as medium-sized. The gene calls are TRBV7-8 and TRBJ1-5; TRBD1 matches 8 bases. CDR3 length equals 15 residues. CDR1 and CDR2 (germline): SGHVS, FQNEAQ. Trimming at V came to 5 bases and at J to 1 base, leaving 4 bases not matched to a gene. The CDR3 sequence is CASSGGQGSNQPQHF. The CDR3 DNA is TGTGCCAGCAGCGGTGGACAGGGAAGCAATCAGCCCCAGCATTTT.

The chain joins TRBV29-1 to TRBJ2-1, with TRBD2 matching over 12 bases. Germline V lookup: CDR1 SQVTM, CDR2 ANQGSEA. J lost 7 bases, V lost 5 bases, and 9 bases had no gene match. The CDR3 is 15 residues long. The CDR3 bases are TGCAGCGTTCACAGGACTAGCGGGATATTGAATGAGCAGTTCTTC. This encodes CSVHRTSGILNEQFF.

Relative to its sample, this clonotype is medium-sized. V and J are TRBV20-1 and TRBJ2-5; 8 bases line up with TRBD2. The CDR3 loop spans 22 amino acids. V was clipped by 1 base and J by 5 bases; unmatched bases: 30. Germline V lookup: CDR1 DFQATT, CDR2 SNEGSKA (reference sequence). The CDR3, as DNA: TGCAGTGCTAGAGTGGGTAGCGGGATATGGCACGGTCTACGGCGACTTGTGGAGACCCAGTACTTC. Protein: CSARVGSGIWHGLRRLVETQYF.

By share, this clonotype counts as medium-sized. The V call is TRBV7-2, the J call TRBJ2-7; D is ambiguous. The germline V gene encodes CDR1 SGHTA and CDR2 FQGNSA. The CDR3 is 13 residues long. V was trimmed by 1 base and J by 6 bases, leaving 10 bases between them. The CDR3 DNA reads as TGTGCCAGCAGCTTAGTGTCGGGCCGCGAGCAGTACTTC. Protein: CASSLVSGREQYF.

The CDR3 nucleotides are TGTGCCAGTAGTAAGGGGACTAGCGGGACGGAGACCCAGTACTTC. It codes for CASSKGTSGTETQYF. The V and J genes are TRBV19 and TRBJ2-5; the match to TRBD2 covers 13 bases. J gave up 5 bases and V 4 bases, and 4 bases lay outside the gene matches. Germline V gene data show CDR1 as LNHDA and CDR2 as SQIVND (reference sequence). This CDR3 region has 15 residues.

The V call is TRBV20-1, the J call TRBJ2-7, with no clear D. V was trimmed by 3 bases and J by 2 bases, leaving 11 bases between them. The CDR3 runs 13 residues. Germline CDR1 and CDR2: DFQATT and SNEGSKA (reference sequence). Here the CDR3 DNA reads TGCAGTGCTAGGTCACTAATAACCTACGAGCAGTACTTC. This encodes CSARSLITYEQYF.

The CDR3 nucleotides are TGTGCCAGTAGCTACAGGGATTATAGCAATCAGCCCCAGCATTTT. Translating it yields CASSYRDYSNQPQHF. V and J are TRBV19 and TRBJ1-5, with D maybe TRBD1 (6 bases). This CDR3 spans 15 amino acids. Looked up from germline, CDR1 is LNHDA and CDR2 is SQIVND (reference sequence). Trimming stripped 6 bases from V and 0 bases from J, with 12 bases between.

The V gene is TRBV20-1, the J gene TRBJ2-7; perhaps D is TRBD1 or TRBD2 (5 bases each). Trimming shortened V by 0 bases and J by 4 bases, and 19 bases separated the two germline ends. This CDR3 is built from 16 residues. Germline V gene sequence: CDR1 DFQATT, CDR2 SNEGSKA (reference sequence). CDR3 sequence: CSARDRGRAPSYEQYF. The CDR3 DNA reads as TGCAGTGCTAGAGATCGGGGCAGAGCCCCCTCTTACGAGCAGTACTTC.

This clonotype was found a few times. The chain employs TRBV5-3 and TRBJ1-1; D is unresolved. TRBV5-3 is an ORF, with its function uncertain. V gave up 0 bases and J gave up 1 base, with 13 bases separating them. The CDR3 is 16 residues long. The CDR3: CARSLAREQTNTEAFF. CDR3 DNA: TGTGCCAGAAGCTTGGCACGGGAACAGACGAACACTGAAGCTTTCTTT.